A single sample is the source of the 5 T cell receptor beta chains below, sequenced in a study of T-cell memory formation after mild COVID-19. In TCRdb, the 5' RACE reads were re-called with MiXCR into one record per CDR3 protein. The sample consists of hundreds of thousands of distinct CDR3 sequences, about 15% of them appearing once. Sequencing was done on a sample of PBMCs or a T cell subset sorted from them (not recorded which). Every receptor here comes from a man aged 18 to 30 who had mild COVID-19 (a few samples of this study predate the infection). Cell type and time point are not known.

The rearrangement uses TRBV6-5 and TRBJ2-7; D possibly uses TRBD1 or TRBD2 (5 bases each). The CDR3 consists of 17 residues. Germline V lookup: CDR1 MNHEY, CDR2 SVGAGI. Trimming left V 5 bases short and J 1 base short, with 21 bases between. DNA for the CDR3: TGTGCCAGCAGTGACCGGGGCAGTGGCGCTGATTCCTACGAGCAGTACTTC. It encodes CASSDRGSGADSYEQYF.

The chain carries TRBV7-9 and TRBJ1-2; no clear D. The germline V gene encodes CDR1 SEHNR and CDR2 FQNEAQ (reference sequence). The V end was cut by 5 bases, the J end by 1 base, with 11 bases between. The CDR3 runs 14 residues. CDR3 region: CASSRSPVNYGYTF. CDR3 DNA: TGTGCCAGCAGCCGTTCCCCCGTTAACTATGGCTACACCTTC. Full variable domain (outside the CDR3, taken from reference TRBV7-9 and TRBJ1-2): DTGVSQNPRHKITKRGQNVTFRCDPISEHNRLYWYRQTLGQGPEFLTYFQNEAQLEKSRLLSDRFSAERPKGSFSTLEIQRTEQGDSAMYLCASSRSPVNYGYTFGSGTRLTVV.

This clonotype was counted a few times. V usage is TRBV18 and J usage is TRBJ2-5; TRBD2 agrees at 8 bases. Germline V gene sequence: CDR1 KGHSH, CDR2 LQKENI. The length of the CDR3 is 16 residues. V was pared by 0 bases and J by 5 bases, with 8 bases of the junction left unmatched. This chain's CDR3 is CASSPPAGGAGETQYF. DNA of the CDR3: TGTGCCAGCTCACCACCAGCCGGGGGGGCTGGGGAGACCCAGTACTTC.

This chain connects TRBV12-3 or TRBV12-4 to TRBJ1-1, with D possibly being TRBD1 (5 bases). Trimming removed 5 bases at V and 6 bases at J, with 10 bases between. CDR3 size: 12 residues. The CDR3, as DNA: TGTGCCAGCAGTAAGGGGTTCGCTGAAGCTTTCTTT. Its translation is CASSKGFAEAFF.

This clonotype was observed a few times. The chain couples TRBV18 to TRBJ2-1; tentative D call: TRBD2 (6 bases). Germline V CDR1 and CDR2: KGHSH, LQKENI. V shed 8 bases and J shed 6 bases, with 17 bases lying between them. The CDR3 is 14 amino acids. The CDR3 DNA is TGTGCCAGCCGTTCGGGGGTAGGTCGCAATGAGCAGTTCTTC. Its translation is CASRSGVGRNEQFF.